Listed here is a single TCR beta chain. TCRdb reprocessed the RACE reads via MiXCR and lists one record per CDR3 protein. The sample carries under 300,000 distinct CDR3 sequences, approximately 7.5% recorded once. This sample was included in a study of human T cells and chemical hapten exposure. Time point of the sample: pre-sensitization, week 0. Treatment described: therapeutic diphenylcyclopropenone sensitization with weekly scalp DPC. The TCR originated in a man aged 18 to 30 with alopecia areata. Some clones in this sample may be carry-over from other donors' samples. The specimen comprised whole blood, sampled in connection with sensitization to the hapten diphenylcyclopropenone (DPC).

The DNA of the CDR3 is TGTGCCAGCGAAGCGGGTGAAACAGGCCGCACTGAAGCTTTCTTT. It translates to CASEAGETGRTEAFF. V and J are TRBV6-2 or TRBV6-3 and TRBJ1-1; D is possibly TRBD1 (5 bases). Per germline, CDR1 MNHEY and CDR2 SVGEGT. This CDR3 contains 15 residues. Trimming stripped 8 bases from V and 4 bases from J, with 20 bases between.